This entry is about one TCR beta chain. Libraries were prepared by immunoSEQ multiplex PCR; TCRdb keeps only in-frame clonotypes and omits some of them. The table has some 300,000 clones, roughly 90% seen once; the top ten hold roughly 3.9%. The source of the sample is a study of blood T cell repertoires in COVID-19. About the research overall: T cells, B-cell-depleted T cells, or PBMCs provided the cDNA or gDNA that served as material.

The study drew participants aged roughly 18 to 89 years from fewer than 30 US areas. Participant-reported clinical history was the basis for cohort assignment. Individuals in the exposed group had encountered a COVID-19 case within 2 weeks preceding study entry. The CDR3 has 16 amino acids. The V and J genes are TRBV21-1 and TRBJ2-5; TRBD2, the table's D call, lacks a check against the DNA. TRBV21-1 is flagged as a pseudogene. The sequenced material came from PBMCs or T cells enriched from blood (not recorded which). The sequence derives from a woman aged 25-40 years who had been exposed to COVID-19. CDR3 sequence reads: CASSLKDTSHQETQYF. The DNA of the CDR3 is TGTGCCAGCAGCCTAAAAGACACTAGTCACCAAGAGACCCAGTACTTC.